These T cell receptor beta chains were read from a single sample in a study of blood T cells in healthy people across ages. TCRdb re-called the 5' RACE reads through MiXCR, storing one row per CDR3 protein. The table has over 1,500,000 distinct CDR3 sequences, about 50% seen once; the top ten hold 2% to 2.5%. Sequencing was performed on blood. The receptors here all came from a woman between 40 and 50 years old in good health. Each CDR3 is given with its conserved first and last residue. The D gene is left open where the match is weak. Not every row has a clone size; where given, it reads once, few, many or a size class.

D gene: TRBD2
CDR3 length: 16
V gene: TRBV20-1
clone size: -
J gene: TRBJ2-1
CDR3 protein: CSALTLLAGSYNEQFF
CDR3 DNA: TGCAGTGCCCTAACCTTACTAGCGGGGTCCTACAATGAGCAGTTCTTC

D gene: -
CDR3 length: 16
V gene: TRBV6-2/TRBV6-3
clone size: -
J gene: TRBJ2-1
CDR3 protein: CASSYSLWGLYNEQFF
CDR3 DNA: TGTGCCAGCAGTTACTCGTTGTGGGGACTTTACAATGAGCAGTTCTTC

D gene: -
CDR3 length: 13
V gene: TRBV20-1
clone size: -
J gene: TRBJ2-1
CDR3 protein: CSARQKPWNEQFF
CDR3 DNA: TGCAGTGCTAGACAGAAACCCTGGAATGAGCAGTTCTTC

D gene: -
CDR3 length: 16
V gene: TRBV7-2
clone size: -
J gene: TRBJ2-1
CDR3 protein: CASSDPSRGGRDEQFF
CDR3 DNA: TGTGCCAGCAGCGACCCGAGTAGGGGGGGTCGGGATGAGCAGTTCTTC

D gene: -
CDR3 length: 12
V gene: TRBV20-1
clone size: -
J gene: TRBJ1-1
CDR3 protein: CSASAFKTEAFF
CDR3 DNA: TGCAGTGCTAGCGCGTTTAAGACTGAAGCTTTCTTT

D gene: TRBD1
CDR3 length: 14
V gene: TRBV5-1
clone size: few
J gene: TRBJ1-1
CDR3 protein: CASSWGQMNTEAFF
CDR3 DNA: TGCGCCAGCAGCTGGGGACAGATGAACACTGAAGCTTTCTTT

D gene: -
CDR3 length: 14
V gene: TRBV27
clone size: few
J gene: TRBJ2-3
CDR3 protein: CASSLNFYTDTQYF
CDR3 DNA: TGTGCCAGCAGTTTAAACTTTTACACAGATACGCAGTATTTT

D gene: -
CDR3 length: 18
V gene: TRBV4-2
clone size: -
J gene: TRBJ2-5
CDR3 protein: CASSLAEMDTLPQETQYF
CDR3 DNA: TGTGCCAGCAGCTTGGCCGAGATGGACACCCTACCCCAAGAGACCCAGTACTTC

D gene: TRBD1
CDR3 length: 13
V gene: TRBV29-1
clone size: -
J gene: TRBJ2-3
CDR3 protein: CSVTGLSTGTQYF
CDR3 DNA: TGCAGCGTGACAGGGTTGAGCACAGGTACGCAGTATTTT

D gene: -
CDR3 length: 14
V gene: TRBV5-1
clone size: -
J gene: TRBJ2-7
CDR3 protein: CAGSPSGGPYEQYF
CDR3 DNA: TGCGCCGGCAGTCCCTCCGGGGGGCCCTACGAGCAGTACTTC

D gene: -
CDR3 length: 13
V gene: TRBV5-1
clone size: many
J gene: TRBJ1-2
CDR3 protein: CASSFGTAYGYTF
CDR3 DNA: TGCGCCAGCAGCTTCGGGACGGCCTATGGCTACACCTTC

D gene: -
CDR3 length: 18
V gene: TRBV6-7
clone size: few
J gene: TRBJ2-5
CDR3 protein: CASSYSKSGQDDQETQYF
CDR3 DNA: TGTGCCAGCAGTTACTCTAAGTCGGGCCAGGACGACCAAGAGACCCAGTACTTC

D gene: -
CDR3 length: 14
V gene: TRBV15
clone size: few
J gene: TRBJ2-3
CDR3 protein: CATLPVGGGDTQYF
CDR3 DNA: TGTGCCACCTTACCCGTGGGTGGGGGGGATACGCAGTATTTT

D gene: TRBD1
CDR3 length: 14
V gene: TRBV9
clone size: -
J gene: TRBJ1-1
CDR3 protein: CASSPNRGNTEAFF
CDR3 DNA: TGTGCCAGCAGCCCCAACAGGGGGAACACTGAAGCTTTCTTT

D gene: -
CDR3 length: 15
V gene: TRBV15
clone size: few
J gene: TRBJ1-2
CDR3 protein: CATSRVGTSRARYTF
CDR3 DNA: TGTGCCACCAGCAGAGTGGGGACGTCCAGGGCCCGCTACACCTTC

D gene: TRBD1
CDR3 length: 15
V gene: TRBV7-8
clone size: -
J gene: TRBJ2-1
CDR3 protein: CASSHRQGVRYEQFF
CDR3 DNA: TGTGCCAGCAGCCATAGACAGGGAGTAAGATACGAGCAGTTCTTC

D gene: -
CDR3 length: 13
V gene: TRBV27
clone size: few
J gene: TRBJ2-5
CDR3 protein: CASAWGPEETQYF
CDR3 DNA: TGTGCCAGCGCCTGGGGACCAGAAGAGACCCAGTACTTC

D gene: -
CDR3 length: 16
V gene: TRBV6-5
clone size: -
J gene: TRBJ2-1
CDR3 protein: CASSYSLLGAYNEQFF
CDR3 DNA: TGTGCCAGCAGTTACTCCCTGCTGGGCGCCTACAATGAGCAGTTCTTC

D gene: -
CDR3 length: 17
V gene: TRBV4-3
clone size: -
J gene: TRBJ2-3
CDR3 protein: CASSQDRAGAGIDTQYF
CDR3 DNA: TGCGCCAGCAGCCAAGATCGGGCGGGGGCGGGCATAGATACGCAGTATTTT

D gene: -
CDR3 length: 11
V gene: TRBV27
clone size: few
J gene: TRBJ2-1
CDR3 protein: CASSWGAGQFF
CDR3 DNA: TGTGCCAGCAGTTGGGGCGCAGGGCAGTTCTTC

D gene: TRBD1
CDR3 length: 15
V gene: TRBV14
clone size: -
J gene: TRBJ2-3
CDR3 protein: CASSGDRGITDTQYF
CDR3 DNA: TGTGCCAGCAGCGGGGACAGGGGGATCACAGATACGCAGTATTTT

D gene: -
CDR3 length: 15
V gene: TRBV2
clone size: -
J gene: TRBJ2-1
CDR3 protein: CASSESRNYDNEQFF
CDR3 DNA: TGTGCCAGCAGTGAATCCAGGAACTATGACAATGAGCAGTTCTTC

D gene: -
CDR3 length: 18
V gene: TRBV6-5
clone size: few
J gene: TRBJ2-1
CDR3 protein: CASSYGVTEPYSYNEQFF
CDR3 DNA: TGTGCCAGCAGTTACGGGGTGACAGAGCCTTACTCCTACAATGAGCAGTTCTTC

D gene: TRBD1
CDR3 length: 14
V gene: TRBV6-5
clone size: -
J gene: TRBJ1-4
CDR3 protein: CASSSGQGVEKLFF
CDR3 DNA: TGTGCCAGCAGTTCGGGACAGGGGGTTGAAAAACTGTTTTTT

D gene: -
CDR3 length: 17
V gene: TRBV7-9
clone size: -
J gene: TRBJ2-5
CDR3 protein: CASSRTSGVLNQETQYF
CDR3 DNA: TGTGCCAGCAGCCGTACCTCCGGGGTCCTAAACCAAGAGACCCAGTACTTC

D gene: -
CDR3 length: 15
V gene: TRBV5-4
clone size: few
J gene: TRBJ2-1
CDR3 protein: CASSKWGQGFNEQFF
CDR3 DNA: TGTGCCAGCAGCAAATGGGGCCAGGGGTTCAATGAGCAGTTCTTC

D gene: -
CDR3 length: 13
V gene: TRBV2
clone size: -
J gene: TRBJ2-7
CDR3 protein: CASISGLSYEQYF
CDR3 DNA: TGTGCCAGCATATCGGGGCTTTCCTACGAGCAGTACTTC

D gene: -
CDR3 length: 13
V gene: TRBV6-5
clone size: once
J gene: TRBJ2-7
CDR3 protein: CASSLYGVDEQYF
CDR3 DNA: TGTGCCAGCTCGTTATACGGGGTCGACGAGCAGTACTTC

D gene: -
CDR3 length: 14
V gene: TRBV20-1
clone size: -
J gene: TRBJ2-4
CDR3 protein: CSAVERRTKNIQYF
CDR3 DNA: TGCAGTGCTGTGGAACGCAGGACGAAAAACATTCAGTACTTC

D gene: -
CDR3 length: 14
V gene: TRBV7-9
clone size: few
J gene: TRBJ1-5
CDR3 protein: CASSPGHVNQPQHF
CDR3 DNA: TGTGCCAGCAGCCCCGGACACGTCAATCAGCCCCAGCATTTT

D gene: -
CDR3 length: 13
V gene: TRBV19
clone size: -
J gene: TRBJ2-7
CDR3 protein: CASVSGTTYEQYF
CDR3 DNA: TGTGCCAGTGTTTCGGGGACAACCTACGAGCAGTACTTC

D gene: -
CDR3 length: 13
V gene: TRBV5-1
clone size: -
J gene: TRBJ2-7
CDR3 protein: CASSLAEVYEQYF
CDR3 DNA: TGCGCCAGCAGCTTGGCTGAAGTCTACGAGCAGTACTTC

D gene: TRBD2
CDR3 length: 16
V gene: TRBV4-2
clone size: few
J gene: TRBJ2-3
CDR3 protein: CASSQGSGVSTDTQYF
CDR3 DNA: TGTGCCAGCAGCCAGGGTAGCGGGGTCAGCACAGATACGCAGTATTTT

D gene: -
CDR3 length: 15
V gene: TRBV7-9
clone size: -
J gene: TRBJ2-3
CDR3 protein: CASSLATGTVDTQYF
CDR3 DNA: TGTGCCAGCAGCTTAGCCACAGGGACCGTAGATACGCAGTATTTT

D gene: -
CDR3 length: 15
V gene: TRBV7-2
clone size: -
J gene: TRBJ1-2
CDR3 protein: CASSLRAAGADGYTF
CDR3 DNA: TGTGCCAGCAGCTTACGGGCGGCAGGGGCCGATGGCTACACCTTC

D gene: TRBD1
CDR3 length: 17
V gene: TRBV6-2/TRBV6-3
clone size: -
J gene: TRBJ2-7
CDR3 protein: CASSSYPGTVPYYEQYF
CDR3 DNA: TGTGCCAGCAGTTCTTATCCCGGGACAGTTCCCTACTACGAGCAGTACTTC

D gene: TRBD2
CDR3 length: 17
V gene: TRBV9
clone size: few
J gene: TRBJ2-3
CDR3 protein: CASRPPSGGAFTDTQYF
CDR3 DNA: TGTGCCAGCAGGCCGCCTAGCGGGGGGGCCTTCACAGATACGCAGTATTTT

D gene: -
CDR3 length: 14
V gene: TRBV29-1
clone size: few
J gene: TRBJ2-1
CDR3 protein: CSSTDNTGYNEQFF
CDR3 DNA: TGCAGCTCAACAGACAATACAGGGTACAATGAGCAGTTCTTC

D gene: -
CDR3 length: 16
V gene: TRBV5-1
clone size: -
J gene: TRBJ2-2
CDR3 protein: CASSSSTGPSTGELFF
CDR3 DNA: TGCGCCAGCAGCTCGTCTACGGGACCCAGCACCGGGGAGCTGTTTTTT

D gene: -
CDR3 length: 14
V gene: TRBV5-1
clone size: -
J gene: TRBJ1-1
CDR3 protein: CASSLATGYTEAFF
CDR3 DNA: TGCGCCAGCAGCTTGGCCACCGGTTATACTGAAGCTTTCTTT

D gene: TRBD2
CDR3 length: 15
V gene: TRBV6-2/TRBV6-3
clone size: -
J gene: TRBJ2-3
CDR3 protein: CASSYLTSGADTQYF
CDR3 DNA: TGTGCCAGCAGTTACCTTACTAGCGGAGCAGATACGCAGTATTTT

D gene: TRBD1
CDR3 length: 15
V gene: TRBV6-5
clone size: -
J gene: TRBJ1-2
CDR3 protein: CASSPGTGISYGYTF
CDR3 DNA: TGTGCCAGCAGTCCCGGGACAGGGATAAGCTATGGCTACACCTTC

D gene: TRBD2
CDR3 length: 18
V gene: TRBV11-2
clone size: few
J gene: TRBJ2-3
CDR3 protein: CASSLISLAGGIRDTQYF
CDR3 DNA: TGTGCCAGCAGCCTTATCTCCTTAGCGGGGGGGATTAGAGATACGCAGTATTTT

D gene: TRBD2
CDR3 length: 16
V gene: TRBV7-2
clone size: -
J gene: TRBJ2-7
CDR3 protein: CASSSSATSGSYEQYF
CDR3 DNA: TGTGCCAGCAGCTCCTCCGCGACTAGCGGGTCCTACGAGCAGTACTTC

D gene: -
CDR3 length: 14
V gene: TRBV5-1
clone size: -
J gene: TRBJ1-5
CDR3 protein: CASSLMGGEEPQHF
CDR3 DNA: TGCGCCAGCAGCTTGATGGGAGGTGAGGAGCCCCAGCATTTT

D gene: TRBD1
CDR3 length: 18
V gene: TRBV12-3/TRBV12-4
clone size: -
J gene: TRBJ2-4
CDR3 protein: CASRNRDRGRGAKNIQYF
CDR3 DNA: TGTGCCAGCAGAAACCGGGACAGGGGGCGCGGAGCCAAAAACATTCAGTACTTC

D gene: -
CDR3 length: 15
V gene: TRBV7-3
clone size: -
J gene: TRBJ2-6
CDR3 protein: CASSPEGSGANVLTF
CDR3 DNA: TGTGCCAGCAGCCCCGAGGGGTCTGGGGCCAACGTCCTGACTTTC

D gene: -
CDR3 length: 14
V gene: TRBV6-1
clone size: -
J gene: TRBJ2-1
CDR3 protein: CVSSTGRNYNEQFF
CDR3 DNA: TGTGTCAGCAGTACCGGAAGAAACTACAATGAGCAGTTCTTC

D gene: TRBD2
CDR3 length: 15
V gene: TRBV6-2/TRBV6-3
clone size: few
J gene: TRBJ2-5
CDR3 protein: CASRHSGGQQETQYF
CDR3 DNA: TGTGCCAGCAGGCATAGCGGGGGACAGCAAGAGACCCAGTACTTC

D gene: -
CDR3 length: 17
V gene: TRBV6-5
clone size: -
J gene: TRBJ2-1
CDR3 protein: CASSYSGGRLIGGEQFF
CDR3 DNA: TGTGCCAGCAGTTACTCGGGGGGCCGACTTATTGGGGGAGAGCAGTTCTTC

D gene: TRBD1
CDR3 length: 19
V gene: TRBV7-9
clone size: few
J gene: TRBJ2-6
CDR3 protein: CASSLTRDRGSSGANVLTF
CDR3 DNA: TGTGCCAGCAGCTTAACCCGGGACAGGGGAAGCTCTGGGGCCAACGTCCTGACTTTC

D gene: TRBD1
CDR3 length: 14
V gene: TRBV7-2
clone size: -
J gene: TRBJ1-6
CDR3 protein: CASSLSGGDSPLHF
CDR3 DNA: TGTGCCAGCAGCTTATCAGGGGGCGATTCACCCCTCCACTTT

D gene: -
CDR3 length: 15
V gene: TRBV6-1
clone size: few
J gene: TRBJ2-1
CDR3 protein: CASSSDTYLRDEQFF
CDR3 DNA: TGTGCCAGCAGTTCGGACACGTATTTAAGGGATGAGCAGTTCTTC

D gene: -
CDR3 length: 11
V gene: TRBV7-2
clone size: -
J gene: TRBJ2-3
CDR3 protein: CASSYHSTQYF
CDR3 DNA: TGTGCCAGCAGCTACCATAGTACGCAGTATTTT

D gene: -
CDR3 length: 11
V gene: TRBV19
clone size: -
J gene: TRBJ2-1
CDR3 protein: CASSIDAERFF
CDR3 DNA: TGTGCCAGTAGCATCGACGCCGAGAGGTTCTTC

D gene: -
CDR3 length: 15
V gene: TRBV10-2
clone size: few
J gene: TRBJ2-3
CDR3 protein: CASSERGEARNTQYF
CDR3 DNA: TGCGCCAGCAGTGAACGAGGGGAGGCGAGAAATACGCAGTATTTT

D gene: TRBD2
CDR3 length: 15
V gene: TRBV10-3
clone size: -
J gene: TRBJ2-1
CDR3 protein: CAISGGGAFYNEQFF
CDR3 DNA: TGTGCCATCAGCGGCGGGGGGGCCTTCTACAATGAGCAGTTCTTC